Below are 14 T cell receptor beta chains sequenced from a single sample in a study of T cells in Graves' hyperthyroidism and ophthalmopathy. Amplification yielded TCR beta CDR3 regions, with RNA transcripts as the source. During a first-round RT-PCR of the TCR CDR3, the HTBI primer set was used. One entry per CDR3 protein results from TCRdb running MiXCR on the multiplex PCR reads. The table records about 180,000 distinct CDR3 sequences, over 15% of them present only once. The specimen was blood. The receptor set was obtained from a woman aged 45-60 years with Graves' hyperthyroidism.

This clonotype came up many times. V is TRBV28 and J is TRBJ2-3, with a possible D match to TRBD1 (6 bases). From germline, CDR1 is MDHEN and CDR2 SYDVKM. The V end was cut by 6 bases, the J end by 4 bases, with 17 bases between. The CDR3 consists of 15 residues. CDR3 protein: CASRPGDGVSDTQYF. The CDR3 nucleotides are TGTGCCAGCAGACCAGGGGATGGGGTATCAGATACGCAGTATTTT.

This sequence joins TRBV5-1 and TRBJ2-6, with 8 bases identical to TRBD2. Germline CDR1 and CDR2: SGHRS and YFSETQ. V dropped 0 bases and J dropped 1; count of bases not matched to a gene: 0. The CDR3 consists of 16 residues. The DNA of the CDR3 is TGCGCCAGCAGCTTGGTAGCGGGGTCTGGGGCCAACGTCCTGACTTTC. It translates to CASSLVAGSGANVLTF.

J is TRBJ2-5 and V is TRBV3-1, with D perhaps TRBD1 (6 bases). Between the trimmed V and J ends, which lost 2 bases and 4 bases, there was a span of 11 bases. Germline assignment: CDR1 LGHDT and CDR2 YNNKEL (reference sequence). This CDR3 is built from 14 residues. As DNA, the CDR3 is TGTGCCAGCAGCCAAAGGGGGACACTAGAGACCCAGTACTTC. Translating it yields CASSQRGTLETQYF.

This clonotype was detected a few times. The rearrangement uses TRBV3-1 and TRBJ1-6; D is possibly TRBD1 (6 bases). CDR3 length: 17 residues. V gave up 4 bases and J gave up 3 bases, with 16 bases separating them. Germline loops: CDR1 LGHDT, CDR2 YNNKEL (reference sequence). The CDR3 nucleotides read TGTGCCAGCAGCCGGGGGCCCGGGACGGTCTATAATTCACCCCTCCACTTT. Its translation: CASSRGPGTVYNSPLHF.

The V gene is TRBV3-1, the J gene TRBJ2-7, with no clear D. Germline V gene data show CDR1 as LGHDT and CDR2 as YNNKEL (reference sequence). The CDR3 runs to 14 residues. V shed 0 bases and J shed 3 bases, with 9 bases lying between them. This chain's CDR3 is CASSQEVTDYEQYF. The CDR3 DNA sequence: TGTGCCAGCAGCCAAGAAGTAACGGACTACGAGCAGTACTTC.

This clonotype was found a few times. The V gene is TRBV20-1, the J gene TRBJ1-1; TRBD1 might be the D (5 bases). The CDR3 covers 14 residues. The V end lost 0 bases, the J end lost 4 bases, and 12 bases lay between the germline ends. Germline CDR1 and CDR2: DFQATT and SNEGSKA (reference sequence). The DNA of the CDR3 is TGCAGTGCTAGAGATCCGGGGGGGGGCACTGAAGCTTTCTTT. Amino acid sequence: CSARDPGGGTEAFF.

This clonotype was counted many times. The chain joins TRBV10-3 to TRBJ2-6; 8 bases align to TRBD1. The V segment lost 2 bases and the J segment 2 bases; nucleotides outside the gene matches: 5. The CDR3 is made up of 17 amino acids. Germline V CDR1 and CDR2: ENHRY, SYGVKD. The CDR3 protein is CAISEPPDRAGANVLTF. The CDR3 DNA reads as TGTGCCATCAGTGAGCCACCGGACAGGGCTGGGGCCAACGTCCTGACTTTC.

This clonotype has ten or more counts. CDR3 in amino acids: CATSRDHRIAGPYNEQFF. CDR3 coding DNA: TGTGCCACCAGCAGAGATCACAGAATAGCGGGGCCTTACAATGAGCAGTTCTTC. This chain joins TRBV15 and TRBJ2-1; 8 positions agree with TRBD2. The J segment lost 4 bases and the V segment lost 0 bases, leaving 11 bases of the junction unmatched. CDR3 length equals 18 residues. CDR1 and CDR2 (germline): LNHNV, YYDKDF (reference sequence). Based on the CDR3 plus reference TRBV15 and TRBJ2-1, the full variable domain is DAMVIQNPRYQVTQFGKPVTLSCSQTLNHNVMYWYQQKSSQAPKLLFHYYDKDFNNEADTPDNFQSRRPNTSFCFLDIRSPGLGDTAMYLCATSRDHRIAGPYNEQFFGPGTRLTVL.

CDR3 DNA: TGTGCCAGCTCACCACCGAGACAGGGGAGCTCCAGTAACTATGGCTACACCTTC. This gives the protein CASSPPRQGSSSNYGYTF. This sequence joins TRBV18 and TRBJ1-2, with TRBD1 matching over 8 bases. The CDR3 extends over 18 amino acids. V was clipped by 0 bases and J by 1 base; unmatched bases: 10. CDR1 and CDR2 (germline): KGHSH, LQKENI.

This clonotype was seen many times. This rearrangement joins TRBV6-5 to TRBJ1-4, with D possibly matching TRBD1 (6 bases). CDR3 size: 16 residues. The ends were cut back, 1 base at V and 8 bases at J, with 17 bases in the middle. Germline CDR1 reads MNHEY; CDR2 reads SVGAGI. The CDR3 DNA sequence: TGTGCCAGCAGTTACTATAGGACAGACAAAGGAGAAAAACTGTTTTTT. Encoded protein: CASSYYRTDKGEKLFF.

A note on this clonotype: This may be a read error: a much more frequent sequence differs by one nucleotide. This chain links TRBV3-1 with TRBJ2-7; no definite D call. The CDR3 covers 15 residues. The V end was cut by 1 base, the J end by 0 bases, with 10 bases between. Germline V lookup: CDR1 LGHDT, CDR2 YNNKEL (reference sequence). The CDR3, as DNA: TGTGCCAGCAGCCAAGGCCCCAGGAGCTCCTACGAGCAGTACTTC. The encoded protein is CASSQGPRSSYEQYF.

To note about this clonotype: This CDR3 is missing its conserved last phenylalanine or tryptophan, likely due to a read error. This chain uses TRBV4-1 with TRBJ1-3, with a tentative D call TRBD1 (5 bases). V was cut by 6 bases and J by 4 bases, with 16 bases left in between. The germline V gene has CDR1 MGHRA and CDR2 YSYEKL. The CDR3 loop spans 15 amino acids. The CDR3 region is CASRDLGARGNTIYL. CDR3 nucleotides: TGCGCCAGCAGAGACCTAGGGGCGCGAGGAAACACCATATATCTT.

This clonotype was seen repeatedly, ten times or more. The J gene is TRBJ2-1, the V gene TRBV19; 7 nucleotides agree with TRBD2. J was trimmed by 7 bases and V by 3 bases; bases with no gene match: 6. The V gene's germline CDR1 is LNHDA and CDR2 SQIVND (reference sequence). The CDR3 extends over 14 amino acids. CDR3 nucleotide sequence: TGTGCCAGTAGTATTGTATGGGGGGGGAATGAGCAGTTCTTC. Translated: CASSIVWGGNEQFF.

This clonotype was seen a few times. The rearrangement uses TRBV24-1 and TRBJ2-1; 10 bases fit TRBD2. The germline V gene has CDR1 KGHDR and CDR2 SFDVKD. This CDR3 spans 16 amino acids. The V segment lost 3 bases and the J segment 2 bases; nucleotides outside the gene matches: 3. The CDR3 here is CATSDESGGAYNEQFF. The CDR3 DNA sequence: TGTGCCACCAGTGATGAGAGCGGGGGGGCCTACAATGAGCAGTTCTTC.